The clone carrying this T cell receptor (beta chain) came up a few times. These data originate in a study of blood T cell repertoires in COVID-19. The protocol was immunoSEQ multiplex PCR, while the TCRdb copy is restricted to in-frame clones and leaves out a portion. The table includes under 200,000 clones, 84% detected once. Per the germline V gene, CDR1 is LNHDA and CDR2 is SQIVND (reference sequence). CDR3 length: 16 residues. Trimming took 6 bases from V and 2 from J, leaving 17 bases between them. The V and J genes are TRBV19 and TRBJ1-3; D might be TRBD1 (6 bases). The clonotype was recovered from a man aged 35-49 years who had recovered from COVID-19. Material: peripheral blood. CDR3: CASSYTRGATGNTIYF. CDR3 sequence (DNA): TGTGCCAGTAGCTACACTCGGGGGGCCACTGGAAACACCATATATTTT.